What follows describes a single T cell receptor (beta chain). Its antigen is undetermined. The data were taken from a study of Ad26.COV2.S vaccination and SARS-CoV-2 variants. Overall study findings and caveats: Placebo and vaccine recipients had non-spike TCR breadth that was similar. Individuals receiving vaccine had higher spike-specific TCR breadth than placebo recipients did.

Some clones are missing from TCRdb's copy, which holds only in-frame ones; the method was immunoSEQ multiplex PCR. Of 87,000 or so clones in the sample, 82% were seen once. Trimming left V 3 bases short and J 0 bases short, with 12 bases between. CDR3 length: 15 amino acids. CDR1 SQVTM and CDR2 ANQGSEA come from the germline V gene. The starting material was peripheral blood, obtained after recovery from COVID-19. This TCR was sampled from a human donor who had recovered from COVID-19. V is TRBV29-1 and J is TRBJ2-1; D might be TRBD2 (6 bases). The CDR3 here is CSVDGGESSYNEQFF. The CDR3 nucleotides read TGCAGCGTTGACGGCGGGGAAAGCTCCTACAATGAGCAGTTCTTC.